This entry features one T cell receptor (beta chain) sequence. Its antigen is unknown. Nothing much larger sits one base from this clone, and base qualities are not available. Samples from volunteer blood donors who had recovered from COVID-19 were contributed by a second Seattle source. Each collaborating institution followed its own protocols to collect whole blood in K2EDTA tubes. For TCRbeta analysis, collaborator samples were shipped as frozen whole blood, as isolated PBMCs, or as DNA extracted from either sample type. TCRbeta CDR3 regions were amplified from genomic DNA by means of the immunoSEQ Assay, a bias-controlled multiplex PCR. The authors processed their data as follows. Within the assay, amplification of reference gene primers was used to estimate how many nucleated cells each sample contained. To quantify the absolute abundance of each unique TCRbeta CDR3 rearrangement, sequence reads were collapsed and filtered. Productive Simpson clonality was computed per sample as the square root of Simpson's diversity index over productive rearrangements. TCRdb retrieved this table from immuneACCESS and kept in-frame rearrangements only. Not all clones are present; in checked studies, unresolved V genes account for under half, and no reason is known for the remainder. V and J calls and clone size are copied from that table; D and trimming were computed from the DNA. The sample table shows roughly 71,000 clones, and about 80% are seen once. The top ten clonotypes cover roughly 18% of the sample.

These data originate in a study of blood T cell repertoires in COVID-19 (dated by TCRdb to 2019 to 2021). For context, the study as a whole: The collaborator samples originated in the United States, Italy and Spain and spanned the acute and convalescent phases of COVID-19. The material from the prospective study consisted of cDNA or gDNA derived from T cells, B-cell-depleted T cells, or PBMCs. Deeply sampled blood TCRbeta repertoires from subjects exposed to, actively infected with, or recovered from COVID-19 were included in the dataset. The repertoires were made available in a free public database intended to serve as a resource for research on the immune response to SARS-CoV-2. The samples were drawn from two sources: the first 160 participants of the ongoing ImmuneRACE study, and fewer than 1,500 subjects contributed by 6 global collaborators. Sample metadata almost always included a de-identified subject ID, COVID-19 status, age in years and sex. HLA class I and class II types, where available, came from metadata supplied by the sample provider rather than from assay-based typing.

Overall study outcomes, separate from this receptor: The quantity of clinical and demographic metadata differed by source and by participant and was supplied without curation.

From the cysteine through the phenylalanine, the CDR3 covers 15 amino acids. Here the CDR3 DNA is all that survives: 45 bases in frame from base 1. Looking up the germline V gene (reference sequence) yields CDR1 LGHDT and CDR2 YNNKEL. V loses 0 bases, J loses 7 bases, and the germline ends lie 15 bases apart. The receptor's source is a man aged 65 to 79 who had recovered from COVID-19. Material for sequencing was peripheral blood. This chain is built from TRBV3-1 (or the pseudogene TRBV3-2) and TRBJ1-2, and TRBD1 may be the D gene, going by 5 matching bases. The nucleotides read TGTGCCAGCAGCCAAGATCTGGCAGGGCGGAGTGGCTACACCTTC. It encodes CASSQDLAGRSGYTF.